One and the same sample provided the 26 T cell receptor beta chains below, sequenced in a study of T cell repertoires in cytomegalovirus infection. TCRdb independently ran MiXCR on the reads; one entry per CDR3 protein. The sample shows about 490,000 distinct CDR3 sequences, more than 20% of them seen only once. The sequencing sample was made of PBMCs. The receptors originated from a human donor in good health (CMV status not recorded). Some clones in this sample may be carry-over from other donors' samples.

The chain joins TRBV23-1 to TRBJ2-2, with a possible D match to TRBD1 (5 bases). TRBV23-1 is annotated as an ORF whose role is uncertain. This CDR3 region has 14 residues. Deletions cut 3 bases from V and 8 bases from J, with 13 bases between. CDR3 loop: CASSQTEYRGELFF. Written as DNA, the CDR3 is TGCGCCAGCAGTCAGACAGAATACAGGGGGGAGCTGTTTTTT.

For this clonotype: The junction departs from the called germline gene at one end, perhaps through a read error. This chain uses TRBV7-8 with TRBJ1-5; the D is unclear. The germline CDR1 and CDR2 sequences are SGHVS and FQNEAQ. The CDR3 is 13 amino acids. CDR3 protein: CVSSSRSNQPQHF. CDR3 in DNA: TGTGTCAGCAGCTCTCGTTCCAATCAGCCCCAGCATTTT.

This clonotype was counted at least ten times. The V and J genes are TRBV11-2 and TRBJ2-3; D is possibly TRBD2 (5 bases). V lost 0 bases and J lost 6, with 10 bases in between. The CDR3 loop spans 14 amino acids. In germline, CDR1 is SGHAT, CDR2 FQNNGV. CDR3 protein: CASSLDGRSDTQYF. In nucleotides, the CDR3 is TGTGCCAGCAGCTTAGATGGGAGATCGGATACGCAGTATTTT.

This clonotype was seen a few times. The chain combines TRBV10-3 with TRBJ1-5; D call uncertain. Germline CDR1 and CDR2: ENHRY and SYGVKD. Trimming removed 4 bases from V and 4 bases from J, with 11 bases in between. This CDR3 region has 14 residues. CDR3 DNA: TGTGCCATCAGTGGCACCCAGACAAATCAGCCCCAGCATTTT. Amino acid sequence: CAISGTQTNQPQHF.

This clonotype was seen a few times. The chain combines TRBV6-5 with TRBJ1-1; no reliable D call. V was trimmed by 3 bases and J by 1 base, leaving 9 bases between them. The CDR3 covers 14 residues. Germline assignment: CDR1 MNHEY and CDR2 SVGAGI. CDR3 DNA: TGTGCCAGCAGTTATGAGACTAAGAACACTGAAGCTTTCTTT. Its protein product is CASSYETKNTEAFF.

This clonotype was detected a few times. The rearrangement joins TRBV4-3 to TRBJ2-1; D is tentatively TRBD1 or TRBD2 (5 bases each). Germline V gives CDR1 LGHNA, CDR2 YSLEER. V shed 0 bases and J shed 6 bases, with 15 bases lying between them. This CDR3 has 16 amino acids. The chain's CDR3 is CASSQDWTGTRNEQFF. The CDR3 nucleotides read TGCGCCAGCAGCCAAGATTGGACCGGGACCCGCAATGAGCAGTTCTTC.

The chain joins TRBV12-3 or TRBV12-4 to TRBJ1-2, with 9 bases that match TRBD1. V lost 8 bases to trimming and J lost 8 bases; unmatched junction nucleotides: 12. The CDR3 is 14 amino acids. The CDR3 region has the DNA TGTGCCAGCGGGACAGGGAACCGGGTACCCGGCTACACCTTC. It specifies CASGTGNRVPGYTF.

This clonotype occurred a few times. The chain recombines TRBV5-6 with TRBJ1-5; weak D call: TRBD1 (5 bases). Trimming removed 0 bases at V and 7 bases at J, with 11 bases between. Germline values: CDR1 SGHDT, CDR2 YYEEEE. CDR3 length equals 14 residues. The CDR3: CASSLAGGYQPQHF. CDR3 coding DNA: TGTGCCAGCAGCTTGGCCGGGGGTTACCAGCCCCAGCATTTT.

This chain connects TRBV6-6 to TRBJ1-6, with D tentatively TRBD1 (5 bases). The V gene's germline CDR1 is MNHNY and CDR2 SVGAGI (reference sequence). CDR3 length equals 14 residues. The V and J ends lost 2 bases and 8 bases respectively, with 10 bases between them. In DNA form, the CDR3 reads TGTGCCAGCAGTTACGGGACGGGTCATTCACCCCTCCACTTT. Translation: CASSYGTGHSPLHF.

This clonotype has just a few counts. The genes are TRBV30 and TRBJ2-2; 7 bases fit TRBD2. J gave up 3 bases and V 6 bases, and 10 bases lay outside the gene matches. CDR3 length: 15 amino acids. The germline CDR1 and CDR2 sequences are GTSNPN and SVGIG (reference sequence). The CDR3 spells CACRGGSRDTGELFF. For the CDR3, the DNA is TGTGCCTGCCGGGGAGGGAGTCGGGACACCGGGGAGCTGTTTTTT. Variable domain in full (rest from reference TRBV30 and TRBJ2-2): SQTIHQWPATLVQPVGSPLSLECTVEGTSNPNLYWYRQAAGRGLQLLFYSVGIGQISSEVPQNLSASRPQDRQFILSSKKLLLSDSGFYLCACRGGSRDTGELFFGEGSRLTVL.

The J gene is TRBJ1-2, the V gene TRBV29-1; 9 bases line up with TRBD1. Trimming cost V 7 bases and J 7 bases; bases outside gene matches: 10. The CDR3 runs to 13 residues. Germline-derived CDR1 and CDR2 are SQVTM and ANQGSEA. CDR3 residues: CSAYLQGAGGYTF. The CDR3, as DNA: TGCAGCGCTTACCTACAGGGGGCGGGTGGCTACACCTTC.

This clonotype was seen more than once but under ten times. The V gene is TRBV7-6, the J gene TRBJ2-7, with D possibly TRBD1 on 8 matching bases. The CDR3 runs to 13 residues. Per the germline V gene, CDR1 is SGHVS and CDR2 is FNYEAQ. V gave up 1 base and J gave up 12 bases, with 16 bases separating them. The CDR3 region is CASSLVGGTGSYV. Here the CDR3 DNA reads TGTGCCAGCAGCTTAGTCGGGGGGACAGGTTCGTACGTC.

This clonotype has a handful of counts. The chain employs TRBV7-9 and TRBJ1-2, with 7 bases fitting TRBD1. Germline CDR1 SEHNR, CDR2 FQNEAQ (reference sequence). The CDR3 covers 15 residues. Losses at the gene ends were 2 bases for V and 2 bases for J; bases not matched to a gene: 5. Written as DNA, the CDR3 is TGTGCCAGCAGCTTAAGGGACAGTGAAAACTATGGCTACACCTTC. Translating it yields CASSLRDSENYGYTF.

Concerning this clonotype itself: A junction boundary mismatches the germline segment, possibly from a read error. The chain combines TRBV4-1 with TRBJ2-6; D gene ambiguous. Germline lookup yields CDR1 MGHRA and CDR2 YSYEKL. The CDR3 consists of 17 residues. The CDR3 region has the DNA TGTGCCAGCAGCCAAGATCTTGGGCTCCCTGGGGCCAACGTCCTGACTTTC. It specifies CASSQDLGLPGANVLTF.

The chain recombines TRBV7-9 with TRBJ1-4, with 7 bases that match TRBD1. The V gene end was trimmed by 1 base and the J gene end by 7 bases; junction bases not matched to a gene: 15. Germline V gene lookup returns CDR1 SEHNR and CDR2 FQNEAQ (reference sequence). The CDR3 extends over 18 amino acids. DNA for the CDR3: TGTGCCAGCAGCTTAGACAACCCCATGGGACAGTGGGGTGAAAAACTGTTTTTT. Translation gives CASSLDNPMGQWGEKLFF.

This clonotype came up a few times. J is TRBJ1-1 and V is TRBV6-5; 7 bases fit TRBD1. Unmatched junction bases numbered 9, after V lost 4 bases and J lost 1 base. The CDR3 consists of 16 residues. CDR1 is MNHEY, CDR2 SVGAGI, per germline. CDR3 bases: TGTGCCAGCAGTTTGGAGACAGGGTTGGGGAACACTGAAGCTTTCTTT. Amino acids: CASSLETGLGNTEAFF.

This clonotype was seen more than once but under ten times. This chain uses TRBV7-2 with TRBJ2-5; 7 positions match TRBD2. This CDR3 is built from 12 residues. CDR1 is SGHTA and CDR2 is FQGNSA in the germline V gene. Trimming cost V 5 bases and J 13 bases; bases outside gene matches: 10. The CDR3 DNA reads TGTGCCAGCAGCCCAATGACTAGCCCCCCGTACTTC. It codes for CASSPMTSPPYF.

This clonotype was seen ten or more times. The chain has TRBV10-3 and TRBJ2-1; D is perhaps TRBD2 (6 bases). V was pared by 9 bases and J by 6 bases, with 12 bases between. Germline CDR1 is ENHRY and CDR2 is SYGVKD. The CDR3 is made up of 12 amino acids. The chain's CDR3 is CAISGVVNEQFF. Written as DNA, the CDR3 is TGTGCCATTTCGGGAGTCGTCAATGAGCAGTTCTTC.

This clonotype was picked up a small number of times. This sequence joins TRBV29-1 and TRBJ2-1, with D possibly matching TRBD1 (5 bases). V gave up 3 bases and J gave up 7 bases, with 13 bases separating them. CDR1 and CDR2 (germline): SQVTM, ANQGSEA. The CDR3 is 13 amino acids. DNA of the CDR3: TGCAGCGTTGATGCCAGGGATGGGAATGAGCAGTTCTTC. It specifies CSVDARDGNEQFF.

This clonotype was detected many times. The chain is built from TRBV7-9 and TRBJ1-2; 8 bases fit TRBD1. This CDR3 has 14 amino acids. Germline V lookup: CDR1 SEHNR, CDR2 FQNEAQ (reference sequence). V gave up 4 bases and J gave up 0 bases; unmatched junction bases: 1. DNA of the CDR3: TGTGCCAGCAGCTCGACAGGGGCTAACTATGGCTACACCTTC. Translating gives CASSSTGANYGYTF.

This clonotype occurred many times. The CDR3 nucleotides are TGTGCCAGCAGTAAGTCAGGGAACACTGAAGCTTTCTTT. Its translation is CASSKSGNTEAFF. This chain connects TRBV6-1 to TRBJ1-1; D remains unclear. CDR1 and CDR2 from the germline V gene are MNHNS and SASEGT. Trimming took 5 bases from V and 1 from J, leaving 8 bases between them. This CDR3 spans 13 amino acids.

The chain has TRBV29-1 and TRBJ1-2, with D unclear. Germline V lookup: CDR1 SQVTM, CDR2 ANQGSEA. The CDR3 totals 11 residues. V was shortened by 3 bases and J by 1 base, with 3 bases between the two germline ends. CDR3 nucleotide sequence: TGCAGCGTTGACATTAACTATGGCTACACCTTC. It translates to CSVDINYGYTF.

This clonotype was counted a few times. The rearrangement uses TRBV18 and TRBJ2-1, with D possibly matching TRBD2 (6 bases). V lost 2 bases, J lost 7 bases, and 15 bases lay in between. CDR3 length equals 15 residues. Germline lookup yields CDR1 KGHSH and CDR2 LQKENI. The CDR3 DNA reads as TGTGCCAGCTCACCAGCCGGGACTCCACTTAATGAGCAGTTCTTC. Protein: CASSPAGTPLNEQFF.

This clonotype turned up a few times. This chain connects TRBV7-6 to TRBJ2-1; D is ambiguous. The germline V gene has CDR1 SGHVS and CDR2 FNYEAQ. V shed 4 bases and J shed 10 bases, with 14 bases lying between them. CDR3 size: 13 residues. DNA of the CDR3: TGTGCCAGCAGCTCGCCTTGGGCTCCGGAGCAGTTCTTC. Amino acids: CASSSPWAPEQFF.

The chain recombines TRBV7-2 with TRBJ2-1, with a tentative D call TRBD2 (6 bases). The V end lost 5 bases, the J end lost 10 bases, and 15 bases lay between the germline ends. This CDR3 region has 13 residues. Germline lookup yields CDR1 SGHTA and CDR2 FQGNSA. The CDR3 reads CASSRRWGEEQFF. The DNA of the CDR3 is TGTGCCAGCAGCCGCCGGTGGGGGGAAGAGCAGTTCTTC.

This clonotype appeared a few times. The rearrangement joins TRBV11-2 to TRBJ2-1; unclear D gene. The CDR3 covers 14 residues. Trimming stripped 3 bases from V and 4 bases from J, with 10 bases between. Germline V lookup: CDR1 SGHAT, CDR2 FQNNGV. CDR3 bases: TGTGCCAGCAGCTTGAGTCAGCCATACAATGAGCAGTTCTTC. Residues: CASSLSQPYNEQFF.